The sequence of this T cell receptor (beta chain) was determined in a study of naive and memory T cell subsets. Findings and limits, study-wide: TCRs were reportedly recovered from both biopsy types, mostly tuberculin test sites. Tuberculin site TCR excess was interpreted as type IV hypersensitivity infiltration. TCR transcript changes with activation or differentiation may affect this RNA method.

The treatment was: skin biopsy from PPD injection site in Mantoux-positive individual. TCR cDNA received a 3' ligated oligonucleotide that carried a UMI. Amplification of ligated cDNA took four PCR rounds with SP2 and nested alpha and beta constant primers. TCRdb processed the UMI-ligation and nested PCR reads anew with MiXCR; each CDR3 protein has one entry. The sample holds more than 13,000 distinct CDR3 sequences; 4.5% to 6.5% are singletons and the top ten take 6.5% to 10%. The CDR3 extends over 15 amino acids. Germline V lookup: CDR1 GTSNPN, CDR2 SVGIG (reference sequence). A note on this clonotype: Its cognate antigen is unknown. This clone may be a read error of a much larger clone one base away.

The chain carries TRBV30 and TRBJ2-7; the D gene is possibly TRBD1 (6 bases). The sequence derives from an adult in good health. The sequencing here drew on skin, taken from a tuberculin skin test site. The DNA of the CDR3 is TGTGTCTGGAGTCCCCCTGGACAGAAAGGGTACGAGAAGTACTTC. Translation gives CVWSPPGQKGYEKYF.